The 3 T cell receptor beta chains given below trace back to one sample, sequenced in a study of blood T cell repertoires in COVID-19. Produced via immunoSEQ multiplex PCR; TCRdb's table is partial and in-frame only. The table shows roughly 130,000 clones, with 80% to 85% occurring only once. Sequenced input: PBMCs or T cells enriched from blood (not recorded which). The receptors derive from a man in his forties with acute COVID-19.

The chain employs TRBV6-5 and TRBJ2-3; 7 nucleotides align to TRBD2. V trimming: 2 bases; J trimming: 1 base; junction bases outside the gene matches: 6. CDR1 is MNHEY, CDR2 SVGAGI, per germline. The CDR3 sequence is 16 residues long. The CDR3 here is CASSYEAGIGTDTQYF. CDR3 nucleotide sequence: TGTGCCAGCAGTTACGAAGCGGGGATCGGCACAGATACGCAGTATTTT.

J is TRBJ2-5 and V is TRBV7-2; 12 bases are shared with TRBD2. Unmatched junction bases numbered 8, after V lost 4 bases and J lost 5 bases. The V gene's germline CDR1 is SGHTA and CDR2 FQGNSA. There are 16 residues in the CDR3. CDR3 region: CASSSLAGGRWETQYF. The DNA for the CDR3 is TGTGCCAGCAGCTCTCTAGCGGGGGGGCGGTGGGAGACCCAGTACTTC.

The chain recombines TRBV11-3 with TRBJ2-5; 7 nucleotides line up with TRBD1. The V and J ends lost 1 base and 5 bases, in that order; junction bases with no gene match: 1. The CDR3 runs to 13 residues. Germline V gene sequence: CDR1 SGHNT, CDR2 YENEEA. CDR3 residues: CASSLARGETQYF. The CDR3 DNA is TGTGCCAGCAGCTTAGCCAGGGGGGAGACCCAGTACTTC.